This T cell receptor (beta chain) stems from a study of cytomegalovirus exposure and HLA in healthy donors. The protocol was immunoSEQ multiplex PCR, while the TCRdb copy is restricted to in-frame clones and leaves out a portion. The sample has approximately 200,000 clones; under 95% are singletons. Study-level results: The classifier, whose performance was assessed in both the original and validation cohorts, reportedly diagnosed cytomegalovirus status with high specificity and sensitivity.

This clone occurred a few times. Its antigen is unidentified. Trimming took 4 bases from V and 4 from J; bases not matched to a gene: 5. CDR3 length: 14 residues. CDR1 and CDR2 (germline): SGHVS, FQNEAQ. The sample consisted of PBMCs. This TCR came from a woman between 18 and 29 years old in good health and CMV-seronegative. The rearrangement links TRBV7-8 to TRBJ2-7; 9 nucleotides match TRBD2. The chain's CDR3 is CASSSGTSFYEQYF. Here the CDR3 DNA reads TGTGCCAGCAGCTCCGGGACTAGCTTTTACGAGCAGTACTTC.